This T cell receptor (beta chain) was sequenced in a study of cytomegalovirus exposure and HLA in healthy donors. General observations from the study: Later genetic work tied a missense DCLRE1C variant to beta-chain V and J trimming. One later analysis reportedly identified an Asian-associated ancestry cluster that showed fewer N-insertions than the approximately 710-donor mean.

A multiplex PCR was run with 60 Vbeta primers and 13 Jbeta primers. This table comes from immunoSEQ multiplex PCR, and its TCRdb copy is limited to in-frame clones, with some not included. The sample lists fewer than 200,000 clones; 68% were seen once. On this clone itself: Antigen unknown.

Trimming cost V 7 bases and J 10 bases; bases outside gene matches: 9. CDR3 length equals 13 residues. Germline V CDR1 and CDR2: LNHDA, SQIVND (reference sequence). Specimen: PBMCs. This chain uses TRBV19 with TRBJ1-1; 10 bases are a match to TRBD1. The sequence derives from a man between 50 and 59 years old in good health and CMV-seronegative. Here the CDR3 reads CASTEDRGRRAFF. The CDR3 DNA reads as TGTGCCAGTACCGAAGACAGGGGGCGGCGAGCTTTCTTT. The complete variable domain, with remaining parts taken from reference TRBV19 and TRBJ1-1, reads DGGITQSPKYLFRKEGQNVTLSCEQNLNHDAMYWYRQDPGQGLRLIYYSQIVNDFQKGDIAEGYSVSREKKESFPLTVTSAQKNPTAFYLCASTEDRGRRAFFGQGTRLTVV.